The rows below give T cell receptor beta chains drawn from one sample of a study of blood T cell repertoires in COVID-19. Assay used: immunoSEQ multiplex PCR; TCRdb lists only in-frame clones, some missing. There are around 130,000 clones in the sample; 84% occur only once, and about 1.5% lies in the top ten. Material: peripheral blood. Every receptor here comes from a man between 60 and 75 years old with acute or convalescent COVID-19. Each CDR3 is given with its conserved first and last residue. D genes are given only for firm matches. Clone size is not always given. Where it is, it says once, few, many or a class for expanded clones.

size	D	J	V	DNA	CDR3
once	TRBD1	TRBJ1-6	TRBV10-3	TGTGCCATCAGCGGACAGGGCGGAAATAATTCACCCCTCCACTTT	CAISGQGGNNSPLHF
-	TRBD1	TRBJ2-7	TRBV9	TGTGCCAGCGAGGGGACAGACTCCTACGAGCAGTACTTC	CASEGTDSYEQYF
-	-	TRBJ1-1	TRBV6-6	TGTGCCAGCACCATAGCCAATGTGGACACTGAAGCTTTCTTT	CASTIANVDTEAFF
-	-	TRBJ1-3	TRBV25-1	TGTGCCAGCAGGGCCAGGGAGGACGGAAACACCATATATTTT	CASRAREDGNTIYF
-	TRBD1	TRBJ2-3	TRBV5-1	TGCGCCAGCAGCTTGGACACAGGGGCAGATACGCAGTATTTT	CASSLDTGADTQYF
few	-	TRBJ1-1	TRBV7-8	TGTGCCAGCGCCGCCGGGACCCCCGCGGGGTACACTGAAGCTTTCTTT	CASAAGTPAGYTEAFF
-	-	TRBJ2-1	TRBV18	TGTGCCAGCTCAGCTTACAGGCGATTTATTGATGAGCAGTTCTTC	CASSAYRRFIDEQFF
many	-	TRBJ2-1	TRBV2	TGTGCCAGCAGTACGGACTGGAATGAGCAGTTCTTC	CASSTDWNEQFF
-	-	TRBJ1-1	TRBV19	TGTGCCAGTAGTATTCGGGGGGCTGGCGGGAACACTGAAGCTTTCTTT	CASSIRGAGGNTEAFF
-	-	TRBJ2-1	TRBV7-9	TGTGCCAGCAGCAATTCAGGGCAGCTTACGTCCTACAATGAGCAGTTCTTC	CASSNSGQLTSYNEQFF
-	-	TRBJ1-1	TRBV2	TGTGCCAGCAGTGGACAGATGAACACTGAAGCTTTCTTT	CASSGQMNTEAFF
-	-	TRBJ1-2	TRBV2	TGTGCCAGCAGTGGAAGAACTCAGAGAGGTATCTATGGCTACACCTTC	CASSGRTQRGIYGYTF
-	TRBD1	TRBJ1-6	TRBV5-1	TGCGCCAGCACAGAAAGACAGGGTTCACCCCTCCACTTT	CASTERQGSPLHF
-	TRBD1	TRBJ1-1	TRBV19	TGTGCCAGTAGTATTACAGGGGGCACTGAAGCTTTCTTT	CASSITGGTEAFF
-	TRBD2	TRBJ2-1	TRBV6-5	TGTGCCAGCAGCTCAACTAGCGGGAGTTTGTCTGGTTTATTCTTC	CASSSTSGSLSGLFF
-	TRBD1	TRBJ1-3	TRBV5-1	TGCGCCAGCAGCTTGGGGGGACAGGTCGGAAACACCATATATTTT	CASSLGGQVGNTIYF
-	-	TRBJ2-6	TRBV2	TGTGCCAGCAGTGAAAGGACAGCCGCCTTCGGGGCCAACGTCCTGACTTTC	CASSERTAAFGANVLTF
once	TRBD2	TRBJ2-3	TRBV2	TGTGCCTGTAGTAGCGGGAGGGCCCCTACAGATACGCAGTATTTT	CACSSGRAPTDTQYF
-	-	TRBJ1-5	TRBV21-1	TGTGCCAGCAGCAAGGTTCCGGGACAGGGATCTTTCAAGGGGCCCCAGCATTTT	CASSKVPGQGSFKGPQHF
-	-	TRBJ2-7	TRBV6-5	TGTGCCAGCAGAGCAGACAGAGCCCCCCACGAGCAGTACTTC	CASRADRAPHEQYF
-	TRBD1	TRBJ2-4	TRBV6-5	TGTGCCAGCAGAGCAGGGGGTTCCAAAAACATTCAGTACTTC	CASRAGGSKNIQYF
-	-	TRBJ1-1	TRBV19	TGTGCCAGTAGTCCGACAGTGAACACTGAAGCTTTCTTT	CASSPTVNTEAFF
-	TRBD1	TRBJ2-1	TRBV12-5	TGTGCTAGTGGTCCCCACAGGGGGAATGAGCAGTTCTTC	CASGPHRGNEQFF
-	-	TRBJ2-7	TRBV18	TGTGCCAGCTCACGCCTGGGGCAGGGGTTGCCCTACGAGCAGTACTTC	CASSRLGQGLPYEQYF
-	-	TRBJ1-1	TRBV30	TGTGCCTGGAGCGTTGGGCCGAACACTGAAGCTTTCTTT	CAWSVGPNTEAFF
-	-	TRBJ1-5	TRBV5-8	TGTGCCAGCAGCTTGGTAGATCAGCCCCAGCATTTT	CASSLVDQPQHF
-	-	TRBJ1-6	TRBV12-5	TGTGCTAGTGGTTTGACACTTTCGACTACCGGGACTGAGAATTCACCCCTCCACTTT	CASGLTLSTTGTENSPLHF
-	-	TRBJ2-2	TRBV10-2	TGCGCCAGCAGTGAGGCTAGCACCGGGGAGCTGTTTTTT	CASSEASTGELFF
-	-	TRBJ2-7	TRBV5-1	TGCGCCAGCAGCTTAGAGAACAGGCCCTACGAGCAGTACTTC	CASSLENRPYEQYF
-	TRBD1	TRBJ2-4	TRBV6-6	TGTGCCAGCAGCGCAAACGACAGGGATGTGTTGTACTTC	CASSANDRDVLYF
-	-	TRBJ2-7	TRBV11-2	TGTGCCAGCGGCCTCCTTTCGGGCTCCTACGAGCAGTACTTC	CASGLLSGSYEQYF